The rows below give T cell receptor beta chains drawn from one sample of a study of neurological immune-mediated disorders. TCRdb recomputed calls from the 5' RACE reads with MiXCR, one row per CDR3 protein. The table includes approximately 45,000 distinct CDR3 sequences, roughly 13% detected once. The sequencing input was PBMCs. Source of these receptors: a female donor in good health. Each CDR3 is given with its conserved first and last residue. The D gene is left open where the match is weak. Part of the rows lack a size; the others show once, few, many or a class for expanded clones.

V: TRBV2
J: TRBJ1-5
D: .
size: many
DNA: TGTGCCAGCAGTGAAGCACGGGTGAATCAGCCCCAGCATTTT
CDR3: CASSEARVNQPQHF

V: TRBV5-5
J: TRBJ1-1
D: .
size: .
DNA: TGTGCCAGCAGCTCGTACTCGGAGAACACTGAAGCTTTCTTT
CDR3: CASSSYSENTEAFF

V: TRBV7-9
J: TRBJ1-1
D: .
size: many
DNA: TGTGCCAGCAGCCTAACCCTAAACACTGAAGCTTTCTTT
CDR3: CASSLTLNTEAFF

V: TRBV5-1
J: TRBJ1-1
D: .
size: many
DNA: TGCGCCAGCAGCCCACAGGGTCCTCGGAACACTGAAGCTTTCTTT
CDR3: CASSPQGPRNTEAFF

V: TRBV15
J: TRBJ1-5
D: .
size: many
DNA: TGTGCCACCAATCGGGAGCTGAATAGCAATCAGCCCCAGCATTTT
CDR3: CATNRELNSNQPQHF

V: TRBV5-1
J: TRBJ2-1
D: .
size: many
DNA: TGCGCCAGCAGCTCGGACCGCCCGTTGAGCTCCTACAATGAGCAGTTCTTC
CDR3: CASSSDRPLSSYNEQFF

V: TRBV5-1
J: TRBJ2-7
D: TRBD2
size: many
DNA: TGCGCCAGCAGCTTGGCCGGCGGGAGGGGGAGCGAGCAGTACTTC
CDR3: CASSLAGGRGSEQYF

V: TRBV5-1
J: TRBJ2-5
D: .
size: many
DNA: TGCGCCAGCAGCTTGGGCAGCACCCAAGAGACCCAGTACTTC
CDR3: CASSLGSTQETQYF

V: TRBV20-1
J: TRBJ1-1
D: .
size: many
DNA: TGCAGTGCGGGTGGGAGTATGAACACTGAAGCTTTCTTT
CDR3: CSAGGSMNTEAFF

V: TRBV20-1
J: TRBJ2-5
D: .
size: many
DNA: TGCAGTGCTAGATCCCCAGGGTACCAAGAGACCCAGTACTTC
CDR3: CSARSPGYQETQYF

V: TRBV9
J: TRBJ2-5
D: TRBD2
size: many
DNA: TGTGCCAGCAGCGGAGGGGGACTAGCGGGAGGAGTAGGAGAGACCCAGTACTTC
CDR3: CASSGGGLAGGVGETQYF

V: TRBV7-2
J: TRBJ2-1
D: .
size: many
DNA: TGTGCCAGCACCTCTTGGTGGGGGAGCTCCTACAATGAGCAGTTCTTC
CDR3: CASTSWWGSSYNEQFF

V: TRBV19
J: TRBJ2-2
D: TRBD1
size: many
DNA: TGTGCCAGTACCCCTCTGAGGGACAGGGTCTACACCGGGGAGCTGTTTTTT
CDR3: CASTPLRDRVYTGELFF

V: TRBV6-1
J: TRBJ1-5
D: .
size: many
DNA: TGTGCCAGCAGTGGGATGGCGGACAGCAGCCTTGGAAGCAATCAGCCCCAGCATTTT
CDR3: CASSGMADSSLGSNQPQHF

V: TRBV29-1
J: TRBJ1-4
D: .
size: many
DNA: TGCAGCGTCCCGACAACTAATGAAAAACTGTTTTTT
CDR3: CSVPTTNEKLFF

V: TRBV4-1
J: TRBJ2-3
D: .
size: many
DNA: TGCGCCAGCAGCATACAACCAGGAGATACGCAGTATTTT
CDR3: CASSIQPGDTQYF

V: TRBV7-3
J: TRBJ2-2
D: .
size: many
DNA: TGTGCCAGCAGCTTAAGCGGGAAGCACACCGGGGAGCTGTTTTTT
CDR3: CASSLSGKHTGELFF

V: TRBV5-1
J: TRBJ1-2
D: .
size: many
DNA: TGCGCCAGCGGCCTATTTTACAACTATGGCTACACCTTC
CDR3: CASGLFYNYGYTF

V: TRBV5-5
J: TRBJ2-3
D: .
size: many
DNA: TGTGCCAGCAGCTCGACGATGGGTACGCAGTATTTT
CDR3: CASSSTMGTQYF

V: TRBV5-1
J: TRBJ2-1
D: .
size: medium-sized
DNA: TGCGCCAGCAGCCGGGTCGCCGGGGACGTCTTGAGGGACAATGAGCAGTTCTTC
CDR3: CASSRVAGDVLRDNEQFF

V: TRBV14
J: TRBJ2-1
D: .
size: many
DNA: TGTGCCAGCAGCCAAGTGGCAGGGGTTAGGGCCTACAATGAGCAGTTCTTC
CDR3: CASSQVAGVRAYNEQFF

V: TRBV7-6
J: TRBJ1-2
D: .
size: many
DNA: TGTGCCAGCAGCCCGGGTTCAGGGTGGTATGGCTACACCTTC
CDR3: CASSPGSGWYGYTF

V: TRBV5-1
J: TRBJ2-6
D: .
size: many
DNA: TGCGCCAGCAGCGATCCAGAGAGATCTGGGGCCAACGTCCTGACTTTC
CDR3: CASSDPERSGANVLTF

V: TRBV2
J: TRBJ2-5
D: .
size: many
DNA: TGTGCCAGCAGTGAAACAACAGTCCAAGAGACCCAGTACTTC
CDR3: CASSETTVQETQYF

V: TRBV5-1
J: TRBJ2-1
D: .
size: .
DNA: TGCGCCAGCAGCTTGGCGCGGCAGCAGTACAATGAGCAGTTCTTC
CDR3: CASSLARQQYNEQFF

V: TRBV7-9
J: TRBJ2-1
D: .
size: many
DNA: TGTGCCAGCAGCTTAGCAGCACAAGAGCAGTTCTTC
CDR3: CASSLAAQEQFF

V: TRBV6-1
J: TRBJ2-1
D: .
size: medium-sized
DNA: TGTGCCAGCAGCGAGGGTAGCGGTCCCTACAATGAGCAGTTCTTC
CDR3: CASSEGSGPYNEQFF

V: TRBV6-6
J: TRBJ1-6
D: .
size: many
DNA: TGTGCCAGCAGCCTGTTAAGCGATTCACCCCTCCACTTT
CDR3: CASSLLSDSPLHF

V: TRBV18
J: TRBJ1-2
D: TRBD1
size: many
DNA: TGTGCCAGCTCATCAAAACAACAGGGGGCACCTAACTATGGCTACACCTTC
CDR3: CASSSKQQGAPNYGYTF

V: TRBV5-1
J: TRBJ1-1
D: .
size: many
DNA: TGCGCCAGCAGCGAGGATGGGGGCCGAATCGCTTTCTTT
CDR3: CASSEDGGRIAFF

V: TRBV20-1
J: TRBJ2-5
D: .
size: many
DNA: TGCAGTGCTAGCGGGCGGGAGACCCAGTACTTC
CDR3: CSASGRETQYF

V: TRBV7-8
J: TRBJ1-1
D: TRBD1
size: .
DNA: TGTACCAGCAGCTTTACAGGGGGATACACTGAAGCTTTCTTT
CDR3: CTSSFTGGYTEAFF

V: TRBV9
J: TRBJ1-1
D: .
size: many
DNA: TGTGCCAGCAGCGTAGATATAGGGCCGAGCACTGAAGCTTTCTTT
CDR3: CASSVDIGPSTEAFF

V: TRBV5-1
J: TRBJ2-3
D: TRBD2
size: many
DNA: TGCGCCAGCAGTTACGGACTAGCGGGGGGGACAGATACGCAGTATTTT
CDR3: CASSYGLAGGTDTQYF

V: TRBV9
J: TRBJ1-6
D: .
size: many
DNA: TGTGCCAGCAGCGTAGCCGGGGTTGAGCCCCTCCACTTT
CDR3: CASSVAGVEPLHF

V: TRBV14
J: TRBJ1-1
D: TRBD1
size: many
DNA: TGTGCCAGCACCCTCCAGGGGGGCACTGAAGCTTTCTTT
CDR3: CASTLQGGTEAFF

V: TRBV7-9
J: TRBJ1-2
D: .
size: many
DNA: TGTGCCAGCAGCGGACGAGGGGTTGAGTATGGCTACACCTTC
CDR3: CASSGRGVEYGYTF

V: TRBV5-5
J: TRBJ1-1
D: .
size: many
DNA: TGTGCCAGCAGCTTAGGGGTGAGCACTGAAGCTTTCTTT
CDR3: CASSLGVSTEAFF

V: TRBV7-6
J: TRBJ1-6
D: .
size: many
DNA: TGTGCCAGCAGCTTAGAAAGGGGGTTGATTTCACCCCTCCACTTT
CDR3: CASSLERGLISPLHF

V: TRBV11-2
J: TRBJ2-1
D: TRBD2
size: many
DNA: TGTGCCAGCAGCTCCGGCGGGAGGGTGTACAATGAGCAGTTCTTC
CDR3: CASSSGGRVYNEQFF

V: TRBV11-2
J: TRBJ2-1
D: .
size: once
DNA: TGTGCCAGCAGCAGCTCCCTAAACTACTACGAGCAGTTCTTC
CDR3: CASSSSLNYYEQFF

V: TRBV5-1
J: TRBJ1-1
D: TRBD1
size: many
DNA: TGCGCCAGCAGCTTGGGCGCAGGGGGCATGAACACTGAAGCTTTCTTT
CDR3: CASSLGAGGMNTEAFF